The source of this T cell receptor (beta chain) is a study of T cell responses to AZD1222 COVID-19 vaccine. This table comes from immunoSEQ multiplex PCR, and its TCRdb copy is limited to in-frame clones, with some not included. This table has roughly 190,000 clones, roughly 93% appearing once. In regard to this clone: Its cognate antigen is unknown.

The CDR3 is made up of 14 amino acids. V was clipped by 3 bases and J by 6 bases, with 15 bases between them. Looked up from germline, CDR1 is LNHDA and CDR2 is SQIVND (reference sequence). Study-wide findings and caveats: Vaccine-associated CD4 TCRs ranged over spike, dominating at 160-218 and 743-854. Clonal diversity may have been underestimated in mostly white British donors.

The genes are TRBV19 and TRBJ2-7; D may be TRBD2 (5 bases). Sequenced material: peripheral blood, taken on day 0 of AZD1222 vaccination. The source is an adult in good health. The CDR3 nucleotides are TGTGCCAGTAGTATGGTCCCAGGAGAGGGCGAGCAGTACTTC. It is translated as CASSMVPGEGEQYF.